The text below deals with one T cell receptor (beta chain). Its antigen is not known. Sequenced by immunoSEQ multiplex PCR; TCRdb stores in-frame clones only, minus some. This table has 120,000 to 150,000 clones, 70% to 90% appearing once. These data are taken from a study of T cell responses to AZD1222 COVID-19 vaccine. The study's findings and limits: The study identified only a handful of AZD1222 recipients as seropositive at baseline. Unmutated variant regions are reportedly the target of nearly half of TCRs that are spike-specific.

The ends were cut back, 4 bases at V and 5 bases at J, with 11 bases in the middle. CDR3 size: 13 residues. The germline gives CDR1 GTSNPN, CDR2 SVGIG (reference sequence). V and J are TRBV30 and TRBJ2-2; D ambiguous. This sequence originates from an adult in good health. Specimen: peripheral blood, collected on day 0 of AZD1222 vaccination. DNA of the CDR3: TGTGCCTGGACCCTGGACCTTACCGGGGAGCTGTTTTTT. Translated, it gives CAWTLDLTGELFF. Using reference TRBV30 and TRBJ2-2 for the parts outside the CDR3, the full variable domain is SQTIHQWPATLVQPVGSPLSLECTVEGTSNPNLYWYRQAAGRGLQLLFYSVGIGQISSEVPQNLSASRPQDRQFILSSKKLLLSDSGFYLCAWTLDLTGELFFGEGSRLTVL.